These 15 T cell receptor beta chains originate from one sample sequenced in a study of CD8 T cell repertoires and HIV-1 epitope variants. These receptors are not linked to any known antigen. Some clones are missing from TCRdb's copy, which holds only in-frame ones; the method was immunoSEQ multiplex PCR. Among some 5,600 clones listed, about 70% were seen once. Sequences were obtained from cultured CD8+ T cells derived from PBMCs. The receptors were gathered from a male donor with HIV.

The chain couples TRBV29-1 to TRBJ1-2; D not certain. The V end lost 1 base, the J end lost 8 bases, and 17 bases lay between the germline ends. This CDR3 is 14 amino acids long. CDR1 and CDR2 from the germline V gene are SQVTM and ANQGSEA. CDR3 bases: TGCAGCGTTGAAGTTGATTTTGGGGTAGGGGGCTACACCTTC. Its protein is CSVEVDFGVGGYTF.

V gene TRBV21-1 combines with J gene TRBJ1-4; the table's D call TRBD1 went unverified against the DNA. TRBV21-1 is marked as a pseudogene. The CDR3 is 17 amino acids. CDR3 protein: CASSKAHRGAKDEKLFF. The CDR3 nucleotides are TGTGCCAGCAGCAAAGCGCACAGGGGAGCGAAGGATGAAAAACTGTTTTTT.

The V call is TRBV6-4, the J call TRBJ2-1; D possibly matches TRBD1 or TRBD2 (5 bases each). This CDR3 spans 15 amino acids. V lost 3 bases and J 11 bases, leaving 20 bases between the germline ends. Germline assignment: CDR1 MRHNA and CDR2 SNTAGT. CDR3 protein: CASSDQLDGGNQQFF. In DNA form, the CDR3 reads TGTGCCAGCAGTGATCAACTAGATGGGGGTAATCAGCAGTTCTTC.

The rearrangement joins TRBV25-1 to TRBJ2-2, with 9 nucleotides matching TRBD1. The germline V gene has CDR1 MGHDK and CDR2 SYGVNS. The junction had 0 bases not matched to a gene; V was cut back by 6 bases and J by 1 base. The CDR3 consists of 14 residues. The CDR3 nucleotides read TGTGCCAGCAGGGGACAGGGGAACACCGGGGAGCTGTTTTTT. This encodes CASRGQGNTGELFF.

The J gene is TRBJ2-3, the V gene TRBV29-1, with D possibly TRBD1 on 6 matching bases. V was cut by 2 bases and J by 0 bases, with 9 bases left in between. This CDR3 has 14 residues. Looked up from germline, CDR1 is SQVTM and CDR2 is ANQGSEA. For the CDR3, the DNA is TGCAGCGTTGAACCAGACAGGAGCACAGATACGCAGTATTTT. It codes for CSVEPDRSTDTQYF.

The rearrangement joins TRBV18 to TRBJ1-1; D might be TRBD1 (5 bases). The CDR3 length is 16 residues. Germline loops: CDR1 KGHSH, CDR2 LQKENI. V was pared by 1 base and J by 5 bases, with 17 bases between. The CDR3 DNA follows: TGTGCCAGCTCACCACAGATCGACACCTGGGGGACTGAAGCTTTCTTT. Its protein is CASSPQIDTWGTEAFF.

The rearrangement uses TRBV28 and TRBJ2-7; 8 nucleotides align to TRBD1. This CDR3 has 14 amino acids. V lost 7 bases to trimming and J lost 3 bases; unmatched junction nucleotides: 8. Germline lookup yields CDR1 MDHEN and CDR2 SYDVKM. The CDR3: CASKFGQGLYEQYF. CDR3 sequence (DNA): TGTGCCAGCAAGTTTGGACAGGGTCTCTACGAGCAGTACTTC.

This clone has a handful of counts. The J gene is TRBJ2-7, the V gene TRBV27; 10 nucleotides match TRBD1. The junction had 12 bases not matched to a gene; V was cut back by 2 bases and J by 2 bases. The CDR3 runs to 18 residues. Germline V lookup: CDR1 MNHEY, CDR2 SMNVEV (reference sequence). CDR3 sequence: CASSLAWVDRGEPYEQYF. The CDR3 DNA sequence: TGTGCCAGCAGTTTAGCTTGGGTGGACAGGGGGGAACCCTACGAGCAGTACTTC.

This rearrangement joins TRBV21-1 to TRBJ2-1; the table's D call TRBD1 went unverified against the DNA. TRBV21-1 corresponds to a pseudogene. The CDR3 has 17 amino acids. CDR3 protein: CASSKPPIQFSYNEQFF. In nucleotides, the CDR3 is TGTGCCAGCAGCAAACCCCCCATACAGTTCTCCTACAATGAGCAGTTCTTC.

This sequence joins TRBV28 and TRBJ2-7; tentatively, D is TRBD1 (6 bases). In germline, CDR1 is MDHEN, CDR2 SYDVKM. The CDR3 is made up of 14 amino acids. Deletions cut 3 bases from V and 5 bases from J, with 14 bases between. The CDR3: CASSFSGRGNEQYF. The CDR3 nucleotides read TGTGCCAGCAGTTTCAGTGGCAGGGGAAACGAGCAGTACTTC.

V is TRBV10-2 and J is TRBJ1-1; possible D gene TRBD1, 6 bases. The CDR3 extends over 14 amino acids. Trimming took 9 bases from V and 1 from J, leaving 15 bases between them. CDR1 WSHSY and CDR2 SAAADI come from the germline V gene. This CDR3 is CASTRTATNTEAFF. The CDR3 DNA sequence: TGCGCCAGTACCCGGACAGCGACGAACACTGAAGCTTTCTTT.

The chain joins TRBV5-4 to TRBJ2-7; 8 bases are a match to TRBD1. This CDR3 has 13 amino acids. J was trimmed by 5 bases and V by 0 bases; bases with no gene match: 1. CDR1 and CDR2 from the germline V gene are SGHNT and YYREEE (reference sequence). CDR3 residues: CASSLGQGNEQYF. CDR3 bases: TGTGCCAGCAGCTTGGGACAGGGGAACGAGCAGTACTTC.

This clone was found a few times. The chain combines TRBV19 with TRBJ2-1; D gene uncertain. V dropped 5 bases and J dropped 6 bases, with 5 bases sitting between them. Germline loops: CDR1 LNHDA, CDR2 SQIVND (reference sequence). The CDR3 length is 11 residues. The CDR3 region is CASSQSNEQFF. In DNA, the CDR3 is TGTGCCAGTAGTCAGAGCAATGAGCAGTTCTTC. Based on the CDR3 plus reference TRBV19 and TRBJ2-1, the full variable domain is DGGITQSPKYLFRKEGQNVTLSCEQNLNHDAMYWYRQDPGQGLRLIYYSQIVNDFQKGDIAEGYSVSREKKESFPLTVTSAQKNPTAFYLCASSQSNEQFFGPGTRLTVL.

The V call is TRBV6-4, the J call TRBJ1-5, with D maybe TRBD1 (5 bases). Germline CDR1 is MRHNA and CDR2 is SNTAGT. The CDR3 runs 14 residues. V lost 6 bases, J lost 4 bases, and 13 bases lay in between. The CDR3 reads CASRSVQENQPQHF. CDR3 bases: TGTGCCAGCAGATCCGTACAGGAAAATCAGCCCCAGCATTTT.

The chain combines TRBV28 with TRBJ1-3; 7 bases are a match to TRBD1. With V trimmed by 1 base and J by 0 bases, 9 bases remained unmatched. CDR1 is MDHEN, CDR2 SYDVKM, per germline. The CDR3 length is 18 residues. This CDR3 reads CASSLLLAGTDSGNTIYF. The CDR3 coding sequence is TGTGCCAGCAGTTTATTACTCGCCGGGACAGACTCTGGAAACACCATATATTTT.